What follows are 5 T cell receptor beta chains derived from one specimen sequenced in a study of T cell repertoires in cytomegalovirus infection. In TCRdb, the reads were re-called with MiXCR into one record per CDR3 protein. Of approximately 550,000 distinct CDR3 sequences detected, approximately 16% appear once; the ten largest clones hold 20% to 30%. The sample consisted of CD8+ T cells from PBMCs. The source is a human donor in good health (CMV status not recorded). Some clones in this sample may be carry-over from other donors' samples.

CDR3 bases: TGTGCCACCAGTGATTTCCACCAAGGAGAGCCAGTCAGTACTGAAGCTTTCTTT. Translating it yields CATSDFHQGEPVSTEAFF. The genes are TRBV24-1 and TRBJ1-1; no definite D call. The CDR3 is 18 residues long. Per germline, CDR1 KGHDR and CDR2 SFDVKD. Trimming left V 1 base short and J 5 bases short, with 22 bases between.

The chain is built from TRBV27 and TRBJ1-5; D ambiguous. Germline lookup yields CDR1 MNHEY and CDR2 SMNVEV (reference sequence). V was shortened by 2 bases and J by 4 bases, with 12 bases between the two germline ends. This CDR3 comprises 15 residues. CDR3 loop: CASSLTRTRNQPQHF. DNA for the CDR3: TGTGCCAGCAGTTTAACCCGGACGAGGAATCAGCCCCAGCATTTT.

This clonotype occurred many times. The chain employs TRBV6-5 and TRBJ2-3; D uncertain. The CDR3 spans 16 residues. From germline, CDR1 is MNHEY and CDR2 SVGAGI. V was shortened by 6 bases and J by 2 bases, with 18 bases between the two germline ends. The CDR3 region is CASRRGVFTATDTQYF. The CDR3 DNA sequence: TGTGCCAGCAGACGTGGAGTCTTTACCGCCACAGATACGCAGTATTTT.

This clonotype came up many times. The chain joins TRBV10-3 to TRBJ2-3; 11 nucleotides line up with TRBD2. The CDR3 spans 15 residues. Germline assignment: CDR1 ENHRY and CDR2 SYGVKD. V trimming: 5 bases; J trimming: 1 base; junction bases outside the gene matches: 2. CDR3: CAISLTSGGTDTQYF. CDR3 in DNA: TGTGCCATCAGTTTGACTAGCGGGGGCACAGATACGCAGTATTTT.

At least ten counts were recorded for this clonotype. This chain connects TRBV7-8 to TRBJ1-1; D not resolved. The length of the CDR3 is 12 residues. Per germline, CDR1 SGHVS and CDR2 FQNEAQ. V lost 5 bases and J 10 bases, leaving 14 bases between the germline ends. The CDR3 DNA reads as TGTGCCAGCAGCCTAAGACTGGATCGAGCTTTCTTT. Protein: CASSLRLDRAFF.